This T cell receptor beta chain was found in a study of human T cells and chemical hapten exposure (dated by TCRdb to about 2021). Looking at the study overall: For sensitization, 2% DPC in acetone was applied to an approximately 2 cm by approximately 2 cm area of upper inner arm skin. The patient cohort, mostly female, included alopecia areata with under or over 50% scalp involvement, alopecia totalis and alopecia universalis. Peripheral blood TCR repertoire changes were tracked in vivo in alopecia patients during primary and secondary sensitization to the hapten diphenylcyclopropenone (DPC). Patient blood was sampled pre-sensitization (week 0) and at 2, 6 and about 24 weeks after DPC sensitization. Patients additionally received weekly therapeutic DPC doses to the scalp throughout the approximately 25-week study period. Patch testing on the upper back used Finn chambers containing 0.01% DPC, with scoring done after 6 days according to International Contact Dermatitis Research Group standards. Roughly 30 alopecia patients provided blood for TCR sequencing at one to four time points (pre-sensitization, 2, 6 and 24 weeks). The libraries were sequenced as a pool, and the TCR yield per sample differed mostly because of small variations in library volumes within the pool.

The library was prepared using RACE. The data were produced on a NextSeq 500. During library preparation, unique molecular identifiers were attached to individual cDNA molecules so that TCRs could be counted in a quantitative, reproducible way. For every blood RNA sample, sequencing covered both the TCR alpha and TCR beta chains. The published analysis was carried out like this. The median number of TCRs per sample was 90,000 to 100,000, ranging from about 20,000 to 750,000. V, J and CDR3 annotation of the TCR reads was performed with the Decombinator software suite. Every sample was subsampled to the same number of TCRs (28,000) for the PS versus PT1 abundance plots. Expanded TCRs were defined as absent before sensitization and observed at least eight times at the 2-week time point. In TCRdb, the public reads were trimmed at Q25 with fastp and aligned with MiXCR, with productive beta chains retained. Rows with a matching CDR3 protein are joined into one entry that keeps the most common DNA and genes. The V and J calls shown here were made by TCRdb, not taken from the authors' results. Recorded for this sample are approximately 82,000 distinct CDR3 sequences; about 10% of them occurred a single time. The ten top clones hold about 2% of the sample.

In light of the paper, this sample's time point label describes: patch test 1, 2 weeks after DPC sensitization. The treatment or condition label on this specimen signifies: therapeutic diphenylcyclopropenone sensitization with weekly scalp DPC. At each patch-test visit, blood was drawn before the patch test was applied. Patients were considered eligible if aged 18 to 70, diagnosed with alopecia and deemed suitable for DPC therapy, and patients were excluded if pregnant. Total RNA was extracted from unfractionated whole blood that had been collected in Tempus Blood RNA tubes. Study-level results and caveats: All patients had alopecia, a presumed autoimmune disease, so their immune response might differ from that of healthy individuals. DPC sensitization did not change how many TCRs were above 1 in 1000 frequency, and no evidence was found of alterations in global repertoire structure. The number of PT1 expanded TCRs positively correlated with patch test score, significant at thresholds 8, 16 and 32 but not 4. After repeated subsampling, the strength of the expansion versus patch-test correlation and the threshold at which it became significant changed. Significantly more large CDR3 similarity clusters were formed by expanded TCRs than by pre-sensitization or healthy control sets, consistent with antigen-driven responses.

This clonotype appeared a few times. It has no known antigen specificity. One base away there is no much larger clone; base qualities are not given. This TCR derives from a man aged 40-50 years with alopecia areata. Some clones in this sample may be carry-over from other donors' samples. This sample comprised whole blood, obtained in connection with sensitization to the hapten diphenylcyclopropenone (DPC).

The CDR3: CAWSINEQFF. The sequenced DNA is TGTGCCTGGAGCATCAATGAGCAGTTCTTC. The rearranged chain carries TRBV30 and TRBJ2-1; the D gene lacks a confident call. The germline V gene (reference sequence) supplies CDR1 GTSNPN and CDR2 SVGIG. The trim is 3 bases for V and 6 bases for J, with a gap of 3 bases between the germline ends. From the cysteine through the phenylalanine, the CDR3 covers 10 amino acids. The read is trimmed to its CDR3 DNA, 30 bases read in frame from base 1.